Below, 20 T cell receptor beta chains from the same sample are listed, as sequenced in a study of blood T cell repertoires in COVID-19 (TCRdb year 2020). The library was obtained by the immunoSEQ multiplex PCR assay. The table was pulled from immuneACCESS by TCRdb, which kept in-frame rearrangements only. Such tables lose some clones; where checked, under half of the loss comes from unresolved V genes, and the rest has no known cause. The sample contains a few hundred thousand clones, about 80% of them found a single time. The ten largest clones add up to around 3.6% of the sample. The sequenced sample was PBMCs or T cells enriched from blood (not recorded which). All receptors come from a man aged 45 to 65 who had recovered from COVID-19.

The chain couples TRBV9 to TRBJ2-6; D not certain. V lost 0 bases to trimming and J lost 4 bases, with 8 bases between them. CDR1 and CDR2 from the germline V gene are SGDLS and YYNGEE. CDR3 length: 15 amino acids. Here the CDR3 reads CASSVVTVGANVLTF. CDR3 DNA: TGTGCCAGCAGCGTAGTAACTGTCGGGGCCAACGTCCTGACTTTC.

This chain uses TRBV14 with TRBJ2-1, with TRBD2 matching over 12 bases. The trim removed 1 base at V and 10 bases at J, leaving 5 bases unmatched. The germline CDR1 and CDR2 sequences are SGHDN and FVKESK. The CDR3 has 15 residues. CDR3 region: CASSQATSGSGEQFF. The CDR3 DNA follows: TGTGCCAGCAGCCAAGCGACTAGCGGGAGTGGGGAGCAGTTCTTC.

The chain carries TRBV7-3 and TRBJ1-2; D unresolved. Germline V gene lookup returns CDR1 SGHTA and CDR2 FQGTGA. The CDR3 consists of 14 residues. V lost 5 bases, J lost 4 bases, and 14 bases lay in between. As DNA, the CDR3 is TGTGCCAGCAGCCCCGAGCCGCTCGGCTATGGCTACACCTTC. This encodes CASSPEPLGYGYTF.

The rearrangement joins TRBV5-1 to TRBJ2-1; a weak D match, TRBD1 (7 bases). The CDR3 length is 16 residues. Germline assignment: CDR1 SGHRS and CDR2 YFSETQ. With 0 bases removed from V and 6 bases from J, the gap between germline ends came to 16 bases. CDR3 sequence: CASSLAPQGTGNEQFF. CDR3 coding DNA: TGCGCCAGCAGCTTGGCCCCACAGGGGACTGGCAATGAGCAGTTCTTC.

The chain has TRBV6-6 and TRBJ2-2; D is ambiguous. The CDR3 extends over 14 amino acids. Germline V CDR1 and CDR2: MNHNY, SVGAGI (reference sequence). V lost 10 bases to trimming and J lost 4 bases, with 16 bases between them. The CDR3 nucleotides read TGTGCCACCCTCTATACGGGTCTCACCGGGGAGCTGTTTTTT. Translating gives CATLYTGLTGELFF.

V gene TRBV7-8 combines with J gene TRBJ1-4; D may be TRBD1 (6 bases). This CDR3 region has 15 residues. CDR1 and CDR2 (germline): SGHVS, FQNEAQ. Deletions cut 4 bases from V and 0 bases from J, with 9 bases between. The CDR3 DNA reads as TGTGCCAGCAGCTCCGCAGGGGCAACTAATGAAAAACTGTTTTTT. Translated: CASSSAGATNEKLFF.

The rearrangement links TRBV10-1 to TRBJ2-3, with TRBD2 matching 8 bases. After removal of 6 bases from V and 2 bases from J, the junction contained 7 bases not matched to a gene. This CDR3 contains 15 residues. CDR1 WNHNN and CDR2 SYGVQD come from the germline V gene (reference sequence). CDR3 amino acids: CASSQGLGNTDTQYF. The CDR3 DNA follows: TGCGCCAGCAGCCAGGGACTAGGAAACACAGATACGCAGTATTTT.

The V and J genes are TRBV15 and TRBJ2-5; TRBD2 agrees at 12 bases. Trimming cost V 6 bases and J 5 bases; bases outside gene matches: 10. Germline V gene data show CDR1 as LNHNV and CDR2 as YYDKDF (reference sequence). The CDR3 extends over 16 amino acids. DNA for the CDR3: TGTGCCACCAGACGCCCGACTAGCGGGGGCGGGGAGACCCAGTACTTC. Encoded protein: CATRRPTSGGGETQYF.

This chain uses TRBV11-2 with TRBJ2-1; the match to TRBD1 covers 7 bases. The CDR3 has 17 amino acids. Germline V gene lookup returns CDR1 SGHAT and CDR2 FQNNGV. V shed 0 bases and J 3 bases; nucleotides not matched to a gene: 8. Here the CDR3 DNA reads TGTGCCAGCAGCTTAGAGACCAGGGGGTCGTTCTACAATGAGCAGTTCTTC. As protein: CASSLETRGSFYNEQFF.

The chain is built from TRBV6-5 and TRBJ2-7; 9 nucleotides agree with TRBD2. The CDR3 consists of 13 residues. From germline, CDR1 is MNHEY and CDR2 SVGAGI. Trimming took 6 bases from V and 2 from J; bases not matched to a gene: 2. The DNA for the CDR3 is TGTGCCAGCAGCCAGCGGGAGGCCTACGAGCAGTACTTC. As protein: CASSQREAYEQYF.

V gene TRBV14 combines with J gene TRBJ2-3; perhaps TRBD2 as D (6 bases). Deletions cut 5 bases from V and 5 bases from J, with 26 bases between. This CDR3 has 18 amino acids. Germline values: CDR1 SGHDN, CDR2 FVKESK. The CDR3 loop is CASSSPTTLARQGDTQYF. CDR3 sequence (DNA): TGTGCCAGCAGCTCACCCACCACACTAGCCAGGCAGGGAGATACGCAGTATTTT.

The V call is TRBV10-2, the J call TRBJ2-2; possible D gene TRBD2, 6 bases. Germline V CDR1 and CDR2: WSHSY, SAAADI. The CDR3 is made up of 14 amino acids. The V end lost 8 bases, the J end lost 5 bases, and 15 bases lay between the germline ends. The CDR3 DNA follows: TGCGCCAGCGCGGGATTGGGATATACCGGGGAGCTGTTTTTT. Its protein is CASAGLGYTGELFF.

The chain is built from TRBV24-1 and TRBJ1-4; no definite D call. Germline V gene sequence: CDR1 KGHDR, CDR2 SFDVKD. Trimming shortened V by 6 bases and J by 0 bases, and 10 bases separated the two germline ends. The CDR3 has 15 residues. The CDR3 sequence is CATSQAGATNEKLFF. The CDR3 coding sequence is TGTGCCACCAGTCAAGCCGGGGCAACTAATGAAAAACTGTTTTTT.

In regard to this clone: Its ends do not fully match the called genes, so a read error is possible. The chain has TRBV7-7 and TRBJ2-1, with 11 positions matching TRBD1. The CDR3 sequence is 15 residues long. The germline V gene encodes CDR1 SSHAT and CDR2 FNYEAQ (reference sequence). In DNA form, the CDR3 reads TGTGCTAGCAGCTCCGGGACAGGGGGTTACAATGAGCAGTTCTTC. This gives the protein CASSSGTGGYNEQFF. The variable domain in full, with the rest retrieved from reference TRBV7-7 and TRBJ2-1, is GAGVSQSPRYKVTKRGQDVTLRCDPISSHATLYWYQQALGQGPEFLTYFNYEAQPDKSGLPSDRFSAERPEGSISTLTIQRTEQRDSAMYRCASSSGTGGYNEQFFGPGTRLTVL.

This CDR3 is CASSIWTGLTYEQYF. The CDR3 nucleotides read TGTGCCAGTAGTATTTGGACAGGGCTAACCTACGAGCAGTACTTC. The chain recombines TRBV19 with TRBJ2-7, with 8 bases lining up with TRBD1. J was trimmed by 2 bases and V by 3 bases; bases with no gene match: 6. CDR3 size: 15 residues. The germline gives CDR1 LNHDA, CDR2 SQIVND (reference sequence).

V gene TRBV21-1 combines with J gene TRBJ2-1; no check of the table's D call, TRBD2, against the DNA was made. TRBV21-1 is a pseudogene. The CDR3 spans 16 residues. The CDR3 sequence is CASSKASSGFYNEQFF. The CDR3 bases are TGTGCCAGCAGCAAAGCGAGTAGCGGTTTCTACAATGAGCAGTTCTTC.

V and J are TRBV3-1 (or the pseudogene TRBV3-2) and TRBJ2-7, with TRBD1 matching over 7 bases. Trimming removed 1 base from V and 6 bases from J; junction bases left unmatched: 6. CDR3 length: 14 amino acids. The germline gives CDR1 LGHDT, CDR2 YNNKEL (reference sequence). The CDR3 spells CASSQVRGPSEQYF. CDR3 in DNA: TGTGCCAGCAGCCAAGTTAGGGGGCCATCCGAGCAGTACTTC.

The genes are TRBV5-1 and TRBJ2-2, with 8 bases lining up with TRBD1. The germline V gene encodes CDR1 SGHRS and CDR2 YFSETQ. The CDR3 has 15 residues. V was pared by 4 bases and J by 4 bases, with 6 bases of the junction left unmatched. The CDR3 DNA reads as TGCGCCAGCAGCCGCGACAGGGGAGGCACCGGGGAGCTGTTTTTT. Its translation is CASSRDRGGTGELFF.

The gene calls are TRBV27 and TRBJ1-4, with 7 bases that match TRBD1. CDR3 size: 16 residues. CDR1 MNHEY and CDR2 SMNVEV come from the germline V gene (reference sequence). Losses at the gene ends were 0 bases for V and 8 bases for J; bases not matched to a gene: 9. CDR3: CASSLSPGTEGEKLFF. The CDR3 DNA is TGTGCCAGCAGTTTATCGCCCGGGACAGAGGGGGAAAAACTGTTTTTT.

This chain joins TRBV5-1 and TRBJ2-5; TRBD2 matches 13 bases. Germline V gene data show CDR1 as SGHRS and CDR2 as YFSETQ. The CDR3 length is 16 residues. J gave up 2 bases and V 4 bases, and 5 bases lay outside the gene matches. CDR3 loop: CASSPGLAGLQETQYF. CDR3 DNA: TGCGCCAGCAGCCCGGGACTAGCGGGATTACAAGAGACCCAGTACTTC.